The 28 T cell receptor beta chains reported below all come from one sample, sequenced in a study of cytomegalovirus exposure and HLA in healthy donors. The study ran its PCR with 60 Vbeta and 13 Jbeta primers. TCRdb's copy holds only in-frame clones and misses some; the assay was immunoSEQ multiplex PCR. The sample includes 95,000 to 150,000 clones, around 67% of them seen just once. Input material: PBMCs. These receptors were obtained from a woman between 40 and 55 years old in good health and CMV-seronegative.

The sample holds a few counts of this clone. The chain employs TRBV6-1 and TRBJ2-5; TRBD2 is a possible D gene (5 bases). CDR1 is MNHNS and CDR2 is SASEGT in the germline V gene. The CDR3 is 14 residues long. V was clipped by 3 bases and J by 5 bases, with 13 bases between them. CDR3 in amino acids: CASSEDSQVETQYF. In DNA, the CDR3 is TGTGCCAGCAGTGAGGACTCCCAGGTGGAGACCCAGTACTTC.

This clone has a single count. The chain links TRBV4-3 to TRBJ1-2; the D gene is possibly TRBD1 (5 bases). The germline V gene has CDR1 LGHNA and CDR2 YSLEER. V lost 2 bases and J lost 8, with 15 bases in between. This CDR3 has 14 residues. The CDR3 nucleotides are TGCGCCAGCAGCCAACTGCTCGGGGGTGGAGGCTACACCTTC. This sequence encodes CASSQLLGGGGYTF.

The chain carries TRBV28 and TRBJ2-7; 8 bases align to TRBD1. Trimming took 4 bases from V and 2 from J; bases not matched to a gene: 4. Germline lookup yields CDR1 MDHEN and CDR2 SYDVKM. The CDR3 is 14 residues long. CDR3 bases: TGTGCCAGCAGTTCAGGGGGCGACGCCTACGAGCAGTACTTC. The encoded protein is CASSSGGDAYEQYF.

The CDR3 DNA reads as TGTGCCAGTAGTATATCCAGGACAGGGAATTCACCCCTCCACTTT. Its protein is CASSISRTGNSPLHF. This chain links TRBV19 with TRBJ1-6; TRBD1 agrees at 8 bases. The trim removed 2 bases at V and 7 bases at J, leaving 4 bases unmatched. The germline CDR1 and CDR2 sequences are LNHDA and SQIVND (reference sequence). This CDR3 region has 15 residues.

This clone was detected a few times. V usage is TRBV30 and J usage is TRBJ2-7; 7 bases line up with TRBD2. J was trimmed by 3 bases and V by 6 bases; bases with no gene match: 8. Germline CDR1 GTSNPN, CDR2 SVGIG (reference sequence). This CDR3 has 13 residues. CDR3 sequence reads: CACLGLVVYEQYF. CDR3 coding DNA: TGTGCCTGCCTAGGACTAGTCGTCTACGAGCAGTACTTC. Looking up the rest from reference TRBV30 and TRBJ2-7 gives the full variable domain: SQTIHQWPATLVQPVGSPLSLECTVEGTSNPNLYWYRQAAGRGLQLLFYSVGIGQISSEVPQNLSASRPQDRQFILSSKKLLLSDSGFYLCACLGLVVYEQYFGPGTRLTVT.

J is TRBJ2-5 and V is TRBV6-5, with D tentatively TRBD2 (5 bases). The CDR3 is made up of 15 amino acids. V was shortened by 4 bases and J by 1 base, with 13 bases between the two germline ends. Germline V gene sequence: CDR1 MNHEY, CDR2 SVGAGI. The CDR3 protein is CASSCGYSVQETQYF. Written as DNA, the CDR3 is TGTGCCAGCAGTTGCGGGTATAGCGTCCAAGAGACCCAGTACTTC.

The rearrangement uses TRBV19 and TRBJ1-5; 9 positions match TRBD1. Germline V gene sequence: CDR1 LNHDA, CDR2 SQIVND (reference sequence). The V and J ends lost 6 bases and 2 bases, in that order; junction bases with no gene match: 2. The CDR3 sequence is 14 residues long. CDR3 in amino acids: CASSRQGGNQPQHF. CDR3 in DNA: TGTGCCAGTAGCAGACAGGGGGGCAATCAGCCCCAGCATTTT.

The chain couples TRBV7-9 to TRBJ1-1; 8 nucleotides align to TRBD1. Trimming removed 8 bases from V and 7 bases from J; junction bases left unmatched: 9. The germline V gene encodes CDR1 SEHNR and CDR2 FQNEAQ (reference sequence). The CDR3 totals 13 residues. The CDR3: CASQTRGRVEAFF. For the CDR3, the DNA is TGTGCCAGCCAGACCAGGGGGCGCGTTGAAGCTTTCTTT.

CDR3 loop: CASSLQTNEKLFF. The CDR3 bases are TGTGCCAGCAGTTTACAGACAAATGAAAAACTGTTTTTT. This chain links TRBV6-6 with TRBJ1-4, with no clear D. The CDR3 is 13 amino acids. The germline V gene encodes CDR1 MNHNY and CDR2 SVGAGI (reference sequence). V lost 4 bases, J lost 5 bases, and 8 bases lay in between.

The CDR3 DNA follows: TGCGCCAGCAGCCCGGGGGGGGAACAAGAGACCCAGTACTTC. Amino acid sequence: CASSPGGEQETQYF. The chain recombines TRBV5-1 with TRBJ2-5; 8 bases line up with TRBD2. J gave up 2 bases and V 4 bases, and 4 bases lay outside the gene matches. The CDR3 spans 14 residues. CDR1 is SGHRS, CDR2 YFSETQ, per germline.

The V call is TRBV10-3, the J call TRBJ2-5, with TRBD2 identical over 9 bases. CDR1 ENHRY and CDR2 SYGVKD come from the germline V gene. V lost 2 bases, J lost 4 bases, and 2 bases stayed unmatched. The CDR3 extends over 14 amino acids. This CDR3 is CAISEPGLAETQYF. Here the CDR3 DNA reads TGTGCCATCAGTGAGCCGGGACTAGCAGAGACCCAGTACTTC.

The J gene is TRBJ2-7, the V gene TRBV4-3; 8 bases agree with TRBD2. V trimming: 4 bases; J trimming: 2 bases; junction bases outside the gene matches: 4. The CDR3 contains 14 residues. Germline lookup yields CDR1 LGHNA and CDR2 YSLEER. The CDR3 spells CASSPRTSTYEQYF. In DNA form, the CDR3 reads TGCGCCAGCAGCCCAAGGACTAGCACCTACGAGCAGTACTTC.

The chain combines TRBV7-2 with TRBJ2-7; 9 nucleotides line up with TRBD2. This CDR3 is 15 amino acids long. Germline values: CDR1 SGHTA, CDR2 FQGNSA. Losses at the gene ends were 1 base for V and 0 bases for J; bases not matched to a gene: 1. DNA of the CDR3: TGTGCCAGCAGCTTAGGGACTAGCGACTCCTACGAGCAGTACTTC. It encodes CASSLGTSDSYEQYF.

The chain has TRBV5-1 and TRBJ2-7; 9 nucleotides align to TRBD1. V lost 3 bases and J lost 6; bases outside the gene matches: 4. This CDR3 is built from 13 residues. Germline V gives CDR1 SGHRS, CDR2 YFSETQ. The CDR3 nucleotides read TGCGCCAGCAGCTGGGACAGGGCGGGCGAGCAGTACTTC. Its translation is CASSWDRAGEQYF.

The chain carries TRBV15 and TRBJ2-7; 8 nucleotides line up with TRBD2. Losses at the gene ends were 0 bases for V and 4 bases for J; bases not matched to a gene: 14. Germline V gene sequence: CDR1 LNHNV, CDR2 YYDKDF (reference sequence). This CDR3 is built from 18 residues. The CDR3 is CATSRDPDSSGSRYEQYF. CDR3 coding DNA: TGTGCCACCAGCAGAGACCCGGACTCAAGCGGGAGTAGGTACGAGCAGTACTTC. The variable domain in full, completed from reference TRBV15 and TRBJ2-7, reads DAMVIQNPRYQVTQFGKPVTLSCSQTLNHNVMYWYQQKSSQAPKLLFHYYDKDFNNEADTPDNFQSRRPNTSFCFLDIRSPGLGDTAMYLCATSRDPDSSGSRYEQYFGPGTRLTVT.

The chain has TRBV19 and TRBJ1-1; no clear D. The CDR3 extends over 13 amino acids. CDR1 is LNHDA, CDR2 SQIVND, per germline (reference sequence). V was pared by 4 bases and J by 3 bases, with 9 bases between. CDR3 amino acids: CASSTSRDTEAFF. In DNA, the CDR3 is TGTGCCAGTAGTACCTCCCGGGACACTGAAGCTTTCTTT.

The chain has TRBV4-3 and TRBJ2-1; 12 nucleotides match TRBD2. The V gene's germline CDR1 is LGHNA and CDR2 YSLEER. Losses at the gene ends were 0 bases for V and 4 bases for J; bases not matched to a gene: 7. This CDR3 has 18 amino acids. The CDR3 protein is CASSQEPSGGAGYNEQFF. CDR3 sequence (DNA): TGCGCCAGCAGCCAAGAGCCTAGCGGGGGGGCGGGGTACAATGAGCAGTTCTTC.

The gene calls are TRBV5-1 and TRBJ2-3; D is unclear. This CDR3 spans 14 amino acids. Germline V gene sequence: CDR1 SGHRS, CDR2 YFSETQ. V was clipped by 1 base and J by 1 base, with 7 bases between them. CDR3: CASSLSEGTDTQYF. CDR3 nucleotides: TGCGCCAGCAGCTTGTCCGAGGGCACAGATACGCAGTATTTT.

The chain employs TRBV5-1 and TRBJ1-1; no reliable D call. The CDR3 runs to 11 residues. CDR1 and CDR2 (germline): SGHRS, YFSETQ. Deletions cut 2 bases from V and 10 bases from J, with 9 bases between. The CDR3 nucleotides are TGCGCCAGCAGCTTTAGCGGAGGAGCTTTCTTT. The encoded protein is CASSFSGGAFF.

DNA for the CDR3: TGTGCCAGCAGTCGTACTAGCGGGCCCTACAATGAGCAGTTCTTC. It codes for CASSRTSGPYNEQFF. The V gene is TRBV9, the J gene TRBJ2-1; 9 nucleotides agree with TRBD2. The CDR3 is 15 amino acids. Germline CDR1 and CDR2: SGDLS and YYNGEE. V lost 5 bases, J lost 2 bases, and 5 bases stayed unmatched.

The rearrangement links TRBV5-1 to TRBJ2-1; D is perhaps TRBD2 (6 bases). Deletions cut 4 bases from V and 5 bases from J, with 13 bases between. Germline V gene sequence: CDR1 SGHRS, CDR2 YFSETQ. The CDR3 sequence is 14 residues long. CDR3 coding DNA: TGCGCCAGCAGCCCGGAGGGGACCAACAATGAGCAGTTCTTC. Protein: CASSPEGTNNEQFF.

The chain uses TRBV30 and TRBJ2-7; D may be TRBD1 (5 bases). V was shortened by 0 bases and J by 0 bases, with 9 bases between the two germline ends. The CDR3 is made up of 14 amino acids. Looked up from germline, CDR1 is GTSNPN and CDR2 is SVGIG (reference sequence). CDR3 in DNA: TGTGCCTGGAGTGTAGGTGGACACTCCTACGAGCAGTACTTC. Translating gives CAWSVGGHSYEQYF.

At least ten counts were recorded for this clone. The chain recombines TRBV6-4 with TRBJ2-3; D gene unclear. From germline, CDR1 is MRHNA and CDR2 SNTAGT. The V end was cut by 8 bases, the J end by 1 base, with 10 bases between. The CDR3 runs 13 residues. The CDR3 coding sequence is TGTGCCAGCCCTTACTTCCGCACAGATACGCAGTATTTT. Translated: CASPYFRTDTQYF.

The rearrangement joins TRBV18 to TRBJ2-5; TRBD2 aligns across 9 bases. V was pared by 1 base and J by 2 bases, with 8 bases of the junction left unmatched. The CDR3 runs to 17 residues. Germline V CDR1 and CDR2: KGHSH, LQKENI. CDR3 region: CASSPQASGMIQETQYF. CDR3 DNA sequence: TGTGCCAGCTCACCACAAGCTAGCGGGATGATTCAAGAGACCCAGTACTTC.

The CDR3 region is CSILTWGDPGYTF. The CDR3 coding sequence is TGCAGCATTCTTACGTGGGGGGATCCTGGCTACACCTTC. V is TRBV29-1 and J is TRBJ1-2; TRBD1 is a possible D gene (5 bases). This CDR3 has 13 amino acids. CDR1 is SQVTM and CDR2 is ANQGSEA in the germline V gene. The germline V and J ends were trimmed by 8 bases and 7 bases, with 20 bases remaining between them.

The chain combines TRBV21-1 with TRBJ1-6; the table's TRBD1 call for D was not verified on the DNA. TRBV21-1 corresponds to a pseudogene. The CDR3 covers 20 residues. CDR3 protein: CASSRGRDRDLSSYNSPLHF. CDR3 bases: TGTGCCAGCAGCAGGGGTAGGGACAGAGACTTGAGCTCCTATAATTCACCCCTCCACTTT.

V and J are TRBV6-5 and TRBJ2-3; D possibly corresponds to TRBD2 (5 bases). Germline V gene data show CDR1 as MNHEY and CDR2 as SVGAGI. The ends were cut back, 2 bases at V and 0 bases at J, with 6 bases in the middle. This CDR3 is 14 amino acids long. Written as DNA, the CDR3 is TGTGCCAGCAGTTACCCGGGGAGCACAGATACGCAGTATTTT. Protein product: CASSYPGSTDTQYF.

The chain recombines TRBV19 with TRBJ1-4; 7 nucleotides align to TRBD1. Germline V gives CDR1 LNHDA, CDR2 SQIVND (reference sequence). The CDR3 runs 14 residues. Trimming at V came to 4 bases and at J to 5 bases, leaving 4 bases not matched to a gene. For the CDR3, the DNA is TGTGCCAGTAGTACGGGACAGCCGAATGAAAAACTGTTTTTT. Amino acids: CASSTGQPNEKLFF.